The rows below give T cell receptor beta chains drawn from one sample of a study of T cell responses to AZD1222 COVID-19 vaccine. The table came from immunoSEQ multiplex PCR; TCRdb's copy has only in-frame clones and leaves some out. The sample carries 130,000 or so clones, around 90% recorded once. Sequenced here: peripheral blood, sampled on day 0 of AZD1222 vaccination. The receptors come from an adult in good health. Each CDR3 is given with its conserved first and last residue. The D gene is left open where the match is weak. Rows may omit the clone size; those that give it use once, few, many or a size class.

D: NA; size: NA; V: TRBV27; J: TRBJ1-2; DNA: TGTGCCAGCAGCCTGACTTACAGGGTTTCTAACTATGGCTACACCTTC; CDR3: CASSLTYRVSNYGYTF
D: TRBD1; size: NA; V: TRBV5-8; J: TRBJ1-2; DNA: TGTGCCAGCAGCTTGGGCGGTGGACAGGGCGGCTATGGCTACACCTTC; CDR3: CASSLGGGQGGYGYTF
D: TRBD1; size: NA; V: TRBV9; J: TRBJ1-4; DNA: TGTGCCAGCAGTTACTGGACAGGGGGCCCCAATGAAAAACTGTTTTTT; CDR3: CASSYWTGGPNEKLFF
D: TRBD2; size: NA; V: TRBV13; J: TRBJ2-2; DNA: TGTGCCAGCAGCGACTCCGGGACTAGCGGGACCGGGGAGCTGTTTTTT; CDR3: CASSDSGTSGTGELFF
D: TRBD2; size: NA; V: TRBV5-1; J: TRBJ2-3; DNA: TGCGCCAGCAAGACTAGCGGGACTAGCACAGATACGCAGTATTTT; CDR3: CASKTSGTSTDTQYF
D: NA; size: NA; V: TRBV6-2/TRBV6-3; J: TRBJ2-5; DNA: TGTGCCAGCAGTTACTCGAAAGAGCAGCGGCAAGAGACCCAGTACTTC; CDR3: CASSYSKEQRQETQYF
D: NA; size: NA; V: TRBV7-9; J: TRBJ2-1; DNA: TGTGCCAGCAGCTTAGAGGGCAGGGCGGTGGATGAGCAGTTCTTC; CDR3: CASSLEGRAVDEQFF
D: TRBD1; size: NA; V: TRBV7-9; J: TRBJ1-4; DNA: TGTGCCAGCACCAAAGGGGACAGGGGGCCTACTAATGAAAAACTGTTTTTT; CDR3: CASTKGDRGPTNEKLFF
D: NA; size: NA; V: TRBV2; J: TRBJ1-5; DNA: TGTGCCAGCAGTGAAATTCCGGGTAATCAGCCCCAGCATTTT; CDR3: CASSEIPGNQPQHF
D: NA; size: NA; V: TRBV5-1; J: TRBJ2-7; DNA: TGCGCCAGCAGCCCGGGCGGGGGCATAACCTACGAGCAGTACTTC; CDR3: CASSPGGGITYEQYF
D: TRBD1; size: NA; V: TRBV5-1; J: TRBJ1-6; DNA: TGCGCCAGCAGTCAGGACAGGGCGAGTAATTCACCCCTCCACTTT; CDR3: CASSQDRASNSPLHF
D: TRBD2; size: NA; V: TRBV10-2; J: TRBJ2-3; DNA: TGCGCCAGCAGTGTTAGCGGGGGGCCCGGGACGCAGTATTTT; CDR3: CASSVSGGPGTQYF
D: NA; size: NA; V: TRBV3-1/TRBV3-2; J: TRBJ2-2; DNA: TGTGCCAGCAGCAAATCAGGGCTAGTTTATTCTACAAACACCGGGGAGCTGTTTTTT; CDR3: CASSKSGLVYSTNTGELFF
D: NA; size: NA; V: TRBV27; J: TRBJ2-7; DNA: TGTGCCAGCAGTTTATCCACAGGGTCTGGATCCGAGCAGTACTTC; CDR3: CASSLSTGSGSEQYF
D: TRBD2; size: NA; V: TRBV10-2; J: TRBJ2-2; DNA: TGCGCCACTTCAATTATCGGGGAGGGCGGCGGGGAGCTGTTTTTT; CDR3: CATSIIGEGGGELFF
D: TRBD1; size: NA; V: TRBV7-2; J: TRBJ1-3; DNA: TGTGCCAGCAGCGTTGACAGGGGCTCTGGAAACACCATATATTTT; CDR3: CASSVDRGSGNTIYF
D: NA; size: NA; V: TRBV12-3/TRBV12-4; J: TRBJ2-5; DNA: TGTGCCAGCAGTTTGCCCCTAGGGACCCAGTACTTC; CDR3: CASSLPLGTQYF
D: TRBD1; size: once; V: TRBV19; J: TRBJ2-2; DNA: TGTGCCAGTAGGTCTCAGGGGGCCGGCGGCACCGGGGAGCTGTTTTTT; CDR3: CASRSQGAGGTGELFF
D: TRBD2; size: NA; V: TRBV7-3; J: TRBJ2-3; DNA: TGTGCCAGCAGCCATCTAGCGGCGGGGAGCACAGATACGCAGTATTTT; CDR3: CASSHLAAGSTDTQYF
D: TRBD2; size: NA; V: TRBV11-2; J: TRBJ2-1; DNA: TGTGCCAGCAGCTTTAGCGGGGGGGCCTACAATGAGCAGTTCTTC; CDR3: CASSFSGGAYNEQFF
D: TRBD2; size: NA; V: TRBV4-3; J: TRBJ2-7; DNA: TGCGCCAGCAGCCAGGGGCCGGGACTAGCGGGCTACGAGCAGTACTTC; CDR3: CASSQGPGLAGYEQYF
D: TRBD1; size: NA; V: TRBV18; J: TRBJ1-1; DNA: TGTGCCAGCTCCCGACAGGGCGGGGTGAACACTGAAGCTTTCTTT; CDR3: CASSRQGGVNTEAFF
D: TRBD2; size: NA; V: TRBV7-2; J: TRBJ2-3; DNA: TGTGCCAGCAGCACCCTAGCGGGACGGGGAGATACGCAGTATTTT; CDR3: CASSTLAGRGDTQYF
D: NA; size: NA; V: TRBV28; J: TRBJ1-3; DNA: TGTGCCAGCAGTTTAGCCCCTTTGAAGGGCGTAAGGAGAAACACCATATATTTT; CDR3: CASSLAPLKGVRRNTIYF
D: TRBD1; size: NA; V: TRBV19; J: TRBJ1-1; DNA: TGTGCCAGTAGTAAAAGGACAGGTTGGAGCACTGAAGCTTTCTTT; CDR3: CASSKRTGWSTEAFF
D: NA; size: NA; V: TRBV15; J: TRBJ2-7; DNA: TGTGCCACCAGCCAGCTGGGGCGACGACAGACCTACGAGCAGTACTTC; CDR3: CATSQLGRRQTYEQYF
D: TRBD1; size: NA; V: TRBV2; J: TRBJ2-7; DNA: TGTGCCAGCAGAGGACAGGGGAGGCCCTACGAGCAGTACTTC; CDR3: CASRGQGRPYEQYF
D: TRBD1; size: few; V: TRBV2; J: TRBJ1-5; DNA: TGTGCCAGCAGGGAGGGACAGCCCTTTCAGCCCCAGCATTTT; CDR3: CASREGQPFQPQHF
D: TRBD2; size: NA; V: TRBV6-4; J: TRBJ2-7; DNA: TGTGCCAGCAGTGACCCCCATAGCGGGGGTCCGTTGGAGCAGTACTTC; CDR3: CASSDPHSGGPLEQYF
D: TRBD2; size: once; V: TRBV4-3; J: TRBJ2-5; DNA: TGCGCCAGCAGCCAAGGCCCTACTAGCGGGAGGGCGATAGAAGAGACCCAGTACTTC; CDR3: CASSQGPTSGRAIEETQYF
D: NA; size: NA; V: TRBV6-5; J: TRBJ2-5; DNA: TGTGCCACCCGATCGGTGGGAGAGCGGGAGACCCAGTACTTC; CDR3: CATRSVGERETQYF
D: NA; size: few; V: TRBV10-2; J: TRBJ2-7; DNA: TGCGCCAGCAGCCCCAATGACGGTTTGGAGCAGTACTTC; CDR3: CASSPNDGLEQYF
D: TRBD2; size: few; V: TRBV29-1; J: TRBJ2-3; DNA: TGCAGCGTTTCTCGGGGGGGAATCACAGATACGCAGTATTTT; CDR3: CSVSRGGITDTQYF
D: NA; size: NA; V: TRBV12-3/TRBV12-4; J: TRBJ1-1; DNA: TGTGCCAGCAGTTTATGGAACACTGAAGCTTTCTTT; CDR3: CASSLWNTEAFF
D: NA; size: NA; V: TRBV18; J: TRBJ2-2; DNA: TGTGCCAGCTCACCACCAGGGAGCTCCGGGACCGGGGAGCTGTTTTTT; CDR3: CASSPPGSSGTGELFF
D: TRBD2; size: NA; V: TRBV5-1; J: TRBJ2-5; DNA: TGCGCCAGCAGCACCGGGACTAGCGTGTACCAAGAGACCCAGTACTTC; CDR3: CASSTGTSVYQETQYF
D: TRBD1; size: NA; V: TRBV5-8; J: TRBJ2-1; DNA: TGTGCCAGCAGCCCTTTTGGACAGGCTAGCAATGAGCAGTTCTTC; CDR3: CASSPFGQASNEQFF
D: NA; size: once; V: TRBV7-6; J: TRBJ1-5; DNA: TGTGCCAGCAGCCCACCTGGGTGGGATTGGGTTCGCAATCAGCCCCAGCATTTT; CDR3: CASSPPGWDWVRNQPQHF
D: NA; size: NA; V: TRBV6-4; J: TRBJ2-3; DNA: TGTGCCAGCAGTGAGGACTTCCGCACAGATACGCAGTATTTT; CDR3: CASSEDFRTDTQYF
D: TRBD1; size: NA; V: TRBV19; J: TRBJ2-1; DNA: TGTGCCAGTAGTATGTTGGACAGGGGATACAATGAGCAGTTCTTC; CDR3: CASSMLDRGYNEQFF